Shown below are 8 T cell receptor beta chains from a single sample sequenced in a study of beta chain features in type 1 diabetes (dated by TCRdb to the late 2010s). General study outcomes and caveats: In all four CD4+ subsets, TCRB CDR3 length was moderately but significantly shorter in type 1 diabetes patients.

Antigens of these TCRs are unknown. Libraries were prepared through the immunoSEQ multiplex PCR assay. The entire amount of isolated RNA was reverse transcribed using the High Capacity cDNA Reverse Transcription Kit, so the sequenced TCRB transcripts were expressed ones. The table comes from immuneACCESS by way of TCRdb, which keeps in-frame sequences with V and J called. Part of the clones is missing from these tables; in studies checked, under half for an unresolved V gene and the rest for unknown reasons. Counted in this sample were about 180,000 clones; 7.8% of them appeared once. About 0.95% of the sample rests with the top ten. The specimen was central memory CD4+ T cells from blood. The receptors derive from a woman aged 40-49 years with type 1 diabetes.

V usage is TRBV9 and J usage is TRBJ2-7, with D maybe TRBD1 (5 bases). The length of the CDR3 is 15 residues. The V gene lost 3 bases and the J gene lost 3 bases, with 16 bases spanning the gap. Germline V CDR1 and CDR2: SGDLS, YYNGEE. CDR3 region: CASSGGLALNYEQYF. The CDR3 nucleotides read TGTGCCAGCAGCGGGGGCCTCGCCCTAAACTACGAGCAGTACTTC.

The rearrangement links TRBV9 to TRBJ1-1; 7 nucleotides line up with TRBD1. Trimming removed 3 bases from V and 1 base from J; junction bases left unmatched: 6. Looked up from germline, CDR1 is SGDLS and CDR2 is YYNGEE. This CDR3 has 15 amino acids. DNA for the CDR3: TGTGCCAGCAGCGCCCGACAGGGCCGGAACACTGAAGCTTTCTTT. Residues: CASSARQGRNTEAFF.

CDR3 sequence: CATRGGNRGTEAFF. The DNA of the CDR3 is TGTGCCACCCGGGGGGGGAACCGGGGCACTGAAGCTTTCTTT. The chain combines TRBV2 with TRBJ1-1; D possibly corresponds to TRBD1 (5 bases). Germline V lookup: CDR1 SNHLY, CDR2 FYNNEI. The CDR3 has 14 amino acids. Deletions cut 10 bases from V and 4 bases from J, with 19 bases between. The full variable domain, completed using reference TRBV2 and TRBJ1-1, is EPEVTQTPSHQVTQMGQEVILRCVPISNHLYFYWYRQILGQKVEFLVSFYNNEISEKSEIFDDQFSVERPDGSNFTLKIRSTKLEDSAMYFCATRGGNRGTEAFFGQGTRLTVV.

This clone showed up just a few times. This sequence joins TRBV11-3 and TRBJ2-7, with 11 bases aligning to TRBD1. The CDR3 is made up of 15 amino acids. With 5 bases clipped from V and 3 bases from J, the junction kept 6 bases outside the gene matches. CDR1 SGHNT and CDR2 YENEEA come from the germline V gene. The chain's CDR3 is CASSQGTGGYYEQYF. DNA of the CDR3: TGTGCCAGCAGCCAGGGGACAGGGGGGTACTACGAGCAGTACTTC.

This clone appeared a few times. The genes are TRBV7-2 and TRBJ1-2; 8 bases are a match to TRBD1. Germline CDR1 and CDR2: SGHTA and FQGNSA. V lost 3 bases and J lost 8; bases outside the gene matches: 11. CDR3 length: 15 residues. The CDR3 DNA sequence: TGTGCCAGCAGCTTCGCCCTCACAGGGGGGTCGGGCTACACCTTC. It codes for CASSFALTGGSGYTF.

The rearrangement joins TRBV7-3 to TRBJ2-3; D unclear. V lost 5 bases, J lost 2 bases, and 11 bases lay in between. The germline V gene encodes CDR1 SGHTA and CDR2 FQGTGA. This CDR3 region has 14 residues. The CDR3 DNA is TGTGCCAGCAGCAGGAGCTCGGTCACAGATACGCAGTATTTT. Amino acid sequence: CASSRSSVTDTQYF.

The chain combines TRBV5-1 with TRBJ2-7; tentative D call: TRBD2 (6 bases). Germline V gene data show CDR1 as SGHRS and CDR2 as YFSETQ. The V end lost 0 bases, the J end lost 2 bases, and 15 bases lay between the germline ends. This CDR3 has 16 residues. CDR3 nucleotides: TGCGCCAGCAGCTTGGCCGCCAGCGGGTATCCCTACGAGCAGTACTTC. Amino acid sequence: CASSLAASGYPYEQYF. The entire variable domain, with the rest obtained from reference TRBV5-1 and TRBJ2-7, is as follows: KAGVTQTPRYLIKTRGQQVTLSCSPISGHRSVSWYQQTPGQGLQFLFEYFSETQRNKGNFPGRFSGRQFSNSRSEMNVSTLELGDSALYLCASSLAASGYPYEQYFGPGTRLTVT.

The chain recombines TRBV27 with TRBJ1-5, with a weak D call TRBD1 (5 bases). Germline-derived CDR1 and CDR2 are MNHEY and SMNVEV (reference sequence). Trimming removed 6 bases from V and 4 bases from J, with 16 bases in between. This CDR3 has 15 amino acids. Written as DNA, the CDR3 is TGTGCCAGCAGCTGGAGATCCGGGGGGAATCAGCCCCAGCATTTT. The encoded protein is CASSWRSGGNQPQHF.